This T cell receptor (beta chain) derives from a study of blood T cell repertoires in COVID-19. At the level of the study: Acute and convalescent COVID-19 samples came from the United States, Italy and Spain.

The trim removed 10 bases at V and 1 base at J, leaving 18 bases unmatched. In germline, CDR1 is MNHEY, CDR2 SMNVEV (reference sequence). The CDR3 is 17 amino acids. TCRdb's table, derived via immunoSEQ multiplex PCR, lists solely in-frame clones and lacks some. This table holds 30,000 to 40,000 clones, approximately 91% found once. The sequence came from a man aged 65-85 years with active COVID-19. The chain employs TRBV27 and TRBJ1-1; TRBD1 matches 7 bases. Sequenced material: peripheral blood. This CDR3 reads CATTSRYLTGRNTEAFF. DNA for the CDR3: TGTGCCACCACTTCACGCTACCTGACAGGGAGGAACACTGAAGCTTTCTTT.